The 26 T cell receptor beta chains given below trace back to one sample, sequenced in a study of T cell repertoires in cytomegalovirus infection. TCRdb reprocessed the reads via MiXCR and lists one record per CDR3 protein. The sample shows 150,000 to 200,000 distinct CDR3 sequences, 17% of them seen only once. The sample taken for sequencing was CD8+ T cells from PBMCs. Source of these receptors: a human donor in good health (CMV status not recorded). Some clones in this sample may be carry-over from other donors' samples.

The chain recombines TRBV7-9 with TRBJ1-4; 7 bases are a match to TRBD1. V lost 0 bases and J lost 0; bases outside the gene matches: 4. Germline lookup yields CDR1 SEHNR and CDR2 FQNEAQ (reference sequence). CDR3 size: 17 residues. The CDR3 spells CASSLARGVATNEKLFF. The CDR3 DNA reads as TGTGCCAGCAGCTTAGCCAGGGGGGTCGCAACTAATGAAAAACTGTTTTTT. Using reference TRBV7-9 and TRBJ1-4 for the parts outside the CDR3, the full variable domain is DTGVSQNPRHKITKRGQNVTFRCDPISEHNRLYWYRQTLGQGPEFLTYFQNEAQLEKSRLLSDRFSAERPKGSFSTLEIQRTEQGDSAMYLCASSLARGVATNEKLFFGSGTQLSVL.

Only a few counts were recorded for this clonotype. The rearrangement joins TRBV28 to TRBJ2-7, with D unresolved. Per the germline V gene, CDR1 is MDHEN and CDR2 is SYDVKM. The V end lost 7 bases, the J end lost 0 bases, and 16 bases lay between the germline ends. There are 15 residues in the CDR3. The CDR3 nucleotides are TGTGCCAGCACCCGAGAGGTTTCCAGCTCCTACGAGCAGTACTTC. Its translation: CASTREVSSSYEQYF. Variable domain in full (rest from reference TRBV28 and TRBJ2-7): DVKVTQSSRYLVKRTGEKVFLECVQDMDHENMFWYRQDPGLGLRLIYFSYDVKMKEKGDIPEGYSVSREKKERFSLILESASTNQTSMYLCASTREVSSSYEQYFGPGTRLTVT.

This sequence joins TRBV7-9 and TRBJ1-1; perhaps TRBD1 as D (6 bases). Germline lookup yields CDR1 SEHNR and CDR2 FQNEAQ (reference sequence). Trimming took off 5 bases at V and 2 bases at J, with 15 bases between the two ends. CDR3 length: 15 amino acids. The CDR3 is CASSAYREVNTEAFF. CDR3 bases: TGTGCCAGCAGCGCCTACAGGGAGGTTAACACTGAAGCTTTCTTT.

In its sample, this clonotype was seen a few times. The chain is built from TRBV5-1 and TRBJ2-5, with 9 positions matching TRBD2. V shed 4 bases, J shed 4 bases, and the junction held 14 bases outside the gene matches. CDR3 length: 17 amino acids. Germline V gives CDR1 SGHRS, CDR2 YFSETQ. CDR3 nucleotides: TGCGCCAGCAGCCCCACATTACCGGGACTAGCTCGAGAGACCCAGTACTTC. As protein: CASSPTLPGLARETQYF.

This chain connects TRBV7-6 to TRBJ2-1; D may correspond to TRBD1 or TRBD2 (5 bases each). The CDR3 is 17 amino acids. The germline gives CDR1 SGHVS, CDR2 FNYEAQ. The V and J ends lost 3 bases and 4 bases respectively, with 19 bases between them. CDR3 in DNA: TGTGCCAGCAGCTTTCGTACCGGGACGGTCTATTACAATGAGCAGTTCTTC. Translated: CASSFRTGTVYYNEQFF.

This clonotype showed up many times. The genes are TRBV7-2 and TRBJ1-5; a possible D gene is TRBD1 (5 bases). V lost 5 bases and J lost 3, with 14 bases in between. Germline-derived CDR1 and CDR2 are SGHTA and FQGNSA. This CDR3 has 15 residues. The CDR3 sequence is CASSPRGGYNQPQHF. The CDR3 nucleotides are TGTGCCAGCAGCCCCCGTGGGGGGTACAATCAGCCCCAGCATTTT.

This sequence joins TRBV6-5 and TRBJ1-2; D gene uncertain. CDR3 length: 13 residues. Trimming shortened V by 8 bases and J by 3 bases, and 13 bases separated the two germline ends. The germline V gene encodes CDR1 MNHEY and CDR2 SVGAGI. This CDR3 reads CASYGVPHYGYTF. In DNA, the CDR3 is TGTGCCAGCTATGGCGTACCCCACTATGGCTACACCTTC.

This CDR3 is CASSQSGPYTGELFF. The CDR3 DNA sequence: TGTGCCAGCAGCCAGAGCGGACCCTACACCGGGGAGCTGTTTTTT. J is TRBJ2-2 and V is TRBV7-2; the D gene is possibly TRBD2 (5 bases). The germline CDR1 and CDR2 sequences are SGHTA and FQGNSA. This CDR3 has 15 amino acids. Trimming removed 5 bases from V and 3 bases from J, with 13 bases in between. The whole variable domain, remainder taken from reference TRBV7-2 and TRBJ2-2, is GAGVSQSPSNKVTEKGKDVELRCDPISGHTALYWYRQSLGQGLEFLIYFQGNSAPDKSGLPSDRFSAERTGGSVSTLTIQRTQQEDSAVYLCASSQSGPYTGELFFGEGSRLTVL.

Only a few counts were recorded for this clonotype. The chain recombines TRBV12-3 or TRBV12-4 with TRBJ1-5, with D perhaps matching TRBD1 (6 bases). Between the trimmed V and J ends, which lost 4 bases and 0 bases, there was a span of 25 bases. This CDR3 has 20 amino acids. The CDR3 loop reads CASSSSSSRGQPYSNQPQHF. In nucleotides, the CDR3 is TGTGCCAGCAGTTCGTCATCGTCCAGGGGACAACCTTATAGCAATCAGCCCCAGCATTTT.

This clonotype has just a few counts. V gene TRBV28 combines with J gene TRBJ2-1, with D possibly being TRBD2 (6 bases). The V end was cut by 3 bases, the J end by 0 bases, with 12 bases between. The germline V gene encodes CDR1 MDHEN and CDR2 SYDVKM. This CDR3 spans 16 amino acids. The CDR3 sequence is CASSLVAGSSYNEQFF. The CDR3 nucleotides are TGTGCCAGCAGTTTGGTGGCGGGAAGCTCCTACAATGAGCAGTTCTTC.

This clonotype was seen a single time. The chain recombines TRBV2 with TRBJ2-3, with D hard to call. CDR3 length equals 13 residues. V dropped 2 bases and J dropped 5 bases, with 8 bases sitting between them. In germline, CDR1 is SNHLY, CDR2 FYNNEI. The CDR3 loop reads CASSERLGDTQYF. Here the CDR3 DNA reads TGTGCCAGCAGTGAACGTCTAGGAGATACGCAGTATTTT.

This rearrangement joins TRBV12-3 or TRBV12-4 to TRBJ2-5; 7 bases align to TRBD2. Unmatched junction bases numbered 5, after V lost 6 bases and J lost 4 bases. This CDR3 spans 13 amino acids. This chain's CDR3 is CASSPTGGETQYF. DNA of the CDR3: TGTGCCAGCAGCCCGACGGGAGGAGAGACCCAGTACTTC.

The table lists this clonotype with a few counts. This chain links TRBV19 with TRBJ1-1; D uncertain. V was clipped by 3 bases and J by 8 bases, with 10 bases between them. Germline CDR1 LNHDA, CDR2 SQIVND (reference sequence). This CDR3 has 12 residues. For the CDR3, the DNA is TGTGCCAGTAGTATGTCGTACATAGAAGCTTTCTTT. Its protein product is CASSMSYIEAFF.

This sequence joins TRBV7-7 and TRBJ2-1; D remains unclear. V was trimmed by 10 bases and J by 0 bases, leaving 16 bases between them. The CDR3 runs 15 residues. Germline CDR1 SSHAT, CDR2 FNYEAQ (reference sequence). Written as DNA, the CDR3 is TGTGCCACCAGGTATCCGCCCAGCTCCTACAATGAGCAGTTCTTC. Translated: CATRYPPSSYNEQFF.

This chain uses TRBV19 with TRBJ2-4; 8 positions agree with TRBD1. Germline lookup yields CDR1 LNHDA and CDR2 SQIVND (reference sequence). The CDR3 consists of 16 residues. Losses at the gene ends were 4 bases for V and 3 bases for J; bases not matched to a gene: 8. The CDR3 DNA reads TGTGCCAGTAGTACGACAGGGGCGGCGGGCAAAAACATTCAGTACTTC. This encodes CASSTTGAAGKNIQYF.

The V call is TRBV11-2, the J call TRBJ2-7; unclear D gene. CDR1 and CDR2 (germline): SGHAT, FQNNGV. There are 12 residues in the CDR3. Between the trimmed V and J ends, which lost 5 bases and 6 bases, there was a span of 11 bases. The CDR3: CASSNFFFEQYF. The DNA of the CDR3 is TGTGCCAGCAGCAATTTTTTTTTCGAGCAGTACTTC.

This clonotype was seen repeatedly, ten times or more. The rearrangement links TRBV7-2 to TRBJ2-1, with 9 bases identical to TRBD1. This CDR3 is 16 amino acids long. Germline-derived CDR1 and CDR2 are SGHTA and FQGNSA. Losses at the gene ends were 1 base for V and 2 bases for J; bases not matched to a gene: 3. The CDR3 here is CASSLGTGVTYNEQFF. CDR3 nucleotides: TGTGCCAGCAGCTTAGGGACAGGGGTAACCTACAATGAGCAGTTCTTC.

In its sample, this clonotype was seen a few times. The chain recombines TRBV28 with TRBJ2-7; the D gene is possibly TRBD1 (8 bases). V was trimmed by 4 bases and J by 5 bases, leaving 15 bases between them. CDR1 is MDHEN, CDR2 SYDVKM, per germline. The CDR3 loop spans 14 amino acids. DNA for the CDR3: TGTGCCAGCAGTTCTACAGGGGGGGTGGACGAGCAGTACTTC. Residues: CASSSTGGVDEQYF.

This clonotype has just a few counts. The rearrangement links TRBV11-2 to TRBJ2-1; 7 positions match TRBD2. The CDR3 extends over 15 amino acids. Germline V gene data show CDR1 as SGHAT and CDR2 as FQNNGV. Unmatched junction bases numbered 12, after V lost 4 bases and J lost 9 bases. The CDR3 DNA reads TGTGCCAGCAGCTCCTCGGGGGAGGGCCTCAGTGAGCAGTTCTTC. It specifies CASSSSGEGLSEQFF.

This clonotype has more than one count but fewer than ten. The CDR3 coding sequence is TGTGCCAGCAGTATTGGGCGGCGTCAGCCCCAGCATTTT. Translation: CASSIGRRQPQHF. The chain joins TRBV12-3 or TRBV12-4 to TRBJ1-5; D uncertain. This CDR3 is 13 amino acids long. The ends were cut back, 5 bases at V and 6 bases at J, with 11 bases in the middle.

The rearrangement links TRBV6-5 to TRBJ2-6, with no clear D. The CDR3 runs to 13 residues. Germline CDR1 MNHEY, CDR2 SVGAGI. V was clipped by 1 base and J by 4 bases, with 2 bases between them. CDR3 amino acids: CASSYLGANVLTF. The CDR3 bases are TGTGCCAGCAGTTACTTGGGGGCCAACGTCCTGACTTTC.

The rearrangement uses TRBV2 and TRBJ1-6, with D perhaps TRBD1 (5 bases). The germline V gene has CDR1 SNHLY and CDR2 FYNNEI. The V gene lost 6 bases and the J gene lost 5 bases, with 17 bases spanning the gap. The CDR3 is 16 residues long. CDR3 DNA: TGTGCCAGCAGCTACAGGCCCCGAAAAAATAATTCACCCCTCCACTTT. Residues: CASSYRPRKNNSPLHF. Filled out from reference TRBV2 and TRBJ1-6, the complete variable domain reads EPEVTQTPSHQVTQMGQEVILRCVPISNHLYFYWYRQILGQKVEFLVSFYNNEISEKSEIFDDQFSVERPDGSNFTLKIRSTKLEDSAMYFCASSYRPRKNNSPLHFGNGTRLTVT.

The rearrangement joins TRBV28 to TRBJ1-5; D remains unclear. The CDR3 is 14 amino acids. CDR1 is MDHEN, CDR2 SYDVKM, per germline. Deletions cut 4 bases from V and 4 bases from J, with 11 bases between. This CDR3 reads CASSSRQTNQPQHF. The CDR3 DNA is TGTGCCAGCAGTTCGCGGCAGACTAATCAGCCCCAGCATTTT.

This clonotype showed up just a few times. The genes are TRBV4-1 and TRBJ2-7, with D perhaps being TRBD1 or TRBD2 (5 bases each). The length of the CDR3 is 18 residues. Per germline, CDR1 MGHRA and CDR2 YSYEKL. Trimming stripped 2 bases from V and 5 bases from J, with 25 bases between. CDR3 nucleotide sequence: TGCGCCAGCAGCCAAACATTCCAGCGTGGGGGAGTAGTCGACGAGCAGTACTTC. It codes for CASSQTFQRGGVVDEQYF.

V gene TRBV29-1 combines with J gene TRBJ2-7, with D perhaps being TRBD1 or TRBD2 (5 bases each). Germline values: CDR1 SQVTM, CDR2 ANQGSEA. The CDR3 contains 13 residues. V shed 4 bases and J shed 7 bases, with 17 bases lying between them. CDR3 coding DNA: TGCAGCGTTGGAAAGAAAGGGACGGGAGAGCAGTACTTC. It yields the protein CSVGKKGTGEQYF.

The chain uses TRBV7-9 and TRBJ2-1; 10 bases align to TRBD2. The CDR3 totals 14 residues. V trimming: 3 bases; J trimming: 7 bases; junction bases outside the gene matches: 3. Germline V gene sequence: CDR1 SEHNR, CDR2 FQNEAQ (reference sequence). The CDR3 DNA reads TGTGCCAGCAGCTTCAAGCGGGAGGGGAATGAGCAGTTCTTC. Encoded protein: CASSFKREGNEQFF.